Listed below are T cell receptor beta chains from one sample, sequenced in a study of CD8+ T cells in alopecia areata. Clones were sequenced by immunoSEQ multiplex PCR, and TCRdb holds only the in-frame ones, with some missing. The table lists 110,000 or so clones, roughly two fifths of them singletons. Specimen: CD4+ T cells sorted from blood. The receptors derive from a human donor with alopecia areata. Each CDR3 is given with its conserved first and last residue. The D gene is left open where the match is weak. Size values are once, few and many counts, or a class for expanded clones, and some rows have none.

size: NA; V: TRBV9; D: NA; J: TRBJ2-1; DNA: TGTGCCAGCAGCGTCACGATGGCTTTCAATGAGCAGTTCTTC; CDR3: CASSVTMAFNEQFF
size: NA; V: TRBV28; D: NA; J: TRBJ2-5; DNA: TGTGCCAGCAGGGCGCCGGTTGAGACCCAGTACTTC; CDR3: CASRAPVETQYF
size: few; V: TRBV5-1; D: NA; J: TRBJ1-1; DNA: TGCGCCAGCAGCTTGGCCGCAGGAGCCCGGGGCACTGAAGCTTTCTTT; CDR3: CASSLAAGARGTEAFF
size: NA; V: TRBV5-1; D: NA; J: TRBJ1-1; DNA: TGCGCCAGCAGCGTGGGGGCGGGGAACACTGAAGCTTTCTTT; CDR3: CASSVGAGNTEAFF
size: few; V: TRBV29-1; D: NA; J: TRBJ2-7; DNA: TGCAGCGGGGGGACTCCTCGACTCCCTCCGGGTGGCGAGCAGTACTTC; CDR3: CSGGTPRLPPGGEQYF
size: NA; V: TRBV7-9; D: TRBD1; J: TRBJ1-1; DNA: TGTGCCAGCAGCCTAGGGGTCGAGGGGGCGACTGAAGCTTTCTTT; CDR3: CASSLGVEGATEAFF
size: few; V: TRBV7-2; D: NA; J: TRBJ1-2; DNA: TGTGCCAGCAGCCAAGGGACCTCCGCTAACTATGGCTACACCTTC; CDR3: CASSQGTSANYGYTF
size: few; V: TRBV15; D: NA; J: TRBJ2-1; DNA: TGTGCCACCAGCAGTCTTGCGGGGAATTACAATGAGCAGTTCTTC; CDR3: CATSSLAGNYNEQFF
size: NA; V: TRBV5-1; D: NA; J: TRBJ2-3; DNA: TGCGCCAGCAGCTTGGAGGGCGGGGTCACAGATACGCAGTATTTT; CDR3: CASSLEGGVTDTQYF
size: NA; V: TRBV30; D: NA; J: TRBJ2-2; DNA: TGTGCCTGGAGTGAGACTACGGTTGCCGGGGAGCTGTTTTTT; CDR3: CAWSETTVAGELFF
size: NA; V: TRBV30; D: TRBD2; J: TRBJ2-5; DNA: TGTGCCTGGAGTGCTGGACTAGCGGGAGGAAAAGAGACCCAGTACTTC; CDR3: CAWSAGLAGGKETQYF
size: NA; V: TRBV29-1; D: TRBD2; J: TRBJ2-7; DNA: TGCAGCGTTGAAGATCCTAGCGGGAGCTCCTACGAGCAGTACTTC; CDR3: CSVEDPSGSSYEQYF
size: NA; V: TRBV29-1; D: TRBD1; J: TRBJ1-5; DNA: TGCAGCGTTGCCCAGGGGGCCAGTAGCAATCAGCCCCAGCATTTT; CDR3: CSVAQGASSNQPQHF
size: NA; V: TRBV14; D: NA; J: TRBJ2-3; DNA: TGTGCCAGCAGCCTGTGGACGCTCAGCACAGATACGCAGTATTTT; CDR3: CASSLWTLSTDTQYF
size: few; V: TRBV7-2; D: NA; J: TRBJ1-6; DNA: TGTGCCAGCAGCTTAGAGCAGGGAATTAATTCACCCCTCCACTTT; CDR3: CASSLEQGINSPLHF
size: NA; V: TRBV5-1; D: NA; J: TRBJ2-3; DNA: TGCGCCAGCAGCCCGGGACATACTACTAGCACAGATACGCAGTATTTT; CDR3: CASSPGHTTSTDTQYF
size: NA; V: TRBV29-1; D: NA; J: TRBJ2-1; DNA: TGCAGCGTTGAAGACTCCTCCAGCGAGCAGTACAATGAGCAGTTCTTC; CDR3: CSVEDSSSEQYNEQFF
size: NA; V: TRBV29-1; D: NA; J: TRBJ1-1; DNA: TGCAGCGTTGAGTCCTGGGCTGAAGCTTTCTTT; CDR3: CSVESWAEAFF
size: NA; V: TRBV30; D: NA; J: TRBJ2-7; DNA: TGTGCCTGGAAAACCGGCTACGAGCAGTACTTC; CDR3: CAWKTGYEQYF
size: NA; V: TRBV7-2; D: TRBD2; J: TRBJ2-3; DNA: TGTGCCAGCAGCTTTGGACTAGCCCACACAGATACGCAGTATTTT; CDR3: CASSFGLAHTDTQYF
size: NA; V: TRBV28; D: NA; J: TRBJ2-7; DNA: TGTGCCAGCAGCAAGGGGAGCTCCTACGAGCAGTACTTC; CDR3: CASSKGSSYEQYF
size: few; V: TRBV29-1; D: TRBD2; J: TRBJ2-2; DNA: TGCAGCGTTGTCCCTAGCGGGAGAGATAACACCGGGGAGCTGTTTTTT; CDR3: CSVVPSGRDNTGELFF
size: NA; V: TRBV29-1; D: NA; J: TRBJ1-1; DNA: TGCAGCGTTGAAGATTGGGGGGTTGGAGCTTTCTTT; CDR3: CSVEDWGVGAFF
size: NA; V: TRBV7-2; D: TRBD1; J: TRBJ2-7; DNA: TGTGCCAGCAGCTCATGGACAGGGCTCTACGAGCAGTACTTC; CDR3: CASSSWTGLYEQYF
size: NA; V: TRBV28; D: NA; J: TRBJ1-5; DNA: TGTGCCAGCAGTTTAGTAGGTCAGCCCCAGCATTTT; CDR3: CASSLVGQPQHF
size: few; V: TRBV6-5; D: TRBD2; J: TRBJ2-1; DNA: TGTGCCAGCAGTGGAGGTAGCGGGGGGAACAATGAGCAGTTCTTC; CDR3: CASSGGSGGNNEQFF
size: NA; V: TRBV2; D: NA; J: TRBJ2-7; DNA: TGTGCCAGCCGTCCTCTGGGCAACTCCTACGAGCAGTACTTC; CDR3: CASRPLGNSYEQYF
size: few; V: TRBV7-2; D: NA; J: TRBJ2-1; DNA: TGTGCCAGCAGCGGAACGGGGTTAGGGCAGTTCTTC; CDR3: CASSGTGLGQFF
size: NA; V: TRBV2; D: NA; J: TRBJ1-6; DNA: TGTGCCAGCAGTGAATTCGTTGGTTCACCCCTCCACTTT; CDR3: CASSEFVGSPLHF
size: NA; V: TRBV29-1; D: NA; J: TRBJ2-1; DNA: TGCAGCGTTGAGAGGTCGACTTGGAATGAGCAGTTCTTC; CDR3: CSVERSTWNEQFF
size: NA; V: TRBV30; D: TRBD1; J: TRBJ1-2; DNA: TGTGCCTGGAGGGGAACAGGGGGCTATGGCTACACCTTC; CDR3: CAWRGTGGYGYTF
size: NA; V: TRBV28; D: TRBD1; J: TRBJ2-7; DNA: TGTGCCAGCTGCCTAGGGGGCAACGAGCAGTACTTC; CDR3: CASCLGGNEQYF
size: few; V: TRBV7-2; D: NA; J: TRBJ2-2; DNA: TGTGCCAGCAGCTTTTCAAGTGCCAACACCGGGGAGCTGTTTTTT; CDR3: CASSFSSANTGELFF
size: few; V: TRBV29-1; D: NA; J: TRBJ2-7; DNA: TGCAGCGTCCGACTAGGAACAAGATACGAGCAGTACTTC; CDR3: CSVRLGTRYEQYF
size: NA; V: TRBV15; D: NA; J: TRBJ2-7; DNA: TGTGCCACCAGCAGAGGGGGGCCCCCCTCCTACGAGCAGTACTTC; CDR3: CATSRGGPPSYEQYF
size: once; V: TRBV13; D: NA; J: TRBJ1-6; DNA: TGTGCCAGCAGCTTTAGCGGAGGGTCGGGGACAACTTCACCCCTCCACTTT; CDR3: CASSFSGGSGTTSPLHF
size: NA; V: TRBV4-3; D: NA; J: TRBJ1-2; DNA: TGCGCCAGCAGCCAAGGTGACGGGTCCGCGGGCTACACCTTC; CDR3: CASSQGDGSAGYTF
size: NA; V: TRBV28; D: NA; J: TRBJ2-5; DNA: TGTGCCAGCAGGGGCTCTGGAGGTGGGGGAGAGACCCAGTACTTC; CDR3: CASRGSGGGGETQYF
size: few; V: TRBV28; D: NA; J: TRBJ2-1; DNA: TGTGCCAGCCTTGGCTACAATGAGCAGTTCTTC; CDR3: CASLGYNEQFF
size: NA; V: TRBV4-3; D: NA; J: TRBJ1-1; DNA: TGCGCCAGCAGCCAAGTCATTGGGGTCAACACTGAAGCTTTCTTT; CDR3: CASSQVIGVNTEAFF
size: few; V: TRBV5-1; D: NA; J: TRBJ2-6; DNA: TGCGCCAGCAGCTTGAGGGGCTCTGGGGCCAACGTCCTGACTTTC; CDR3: CASSLRGSGANVLTF
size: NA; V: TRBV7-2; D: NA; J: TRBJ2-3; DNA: TGTGCCAGCCAGGGTGGGGGCACAGATACGCAGTATTTT; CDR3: CASQGGGTDTQYF
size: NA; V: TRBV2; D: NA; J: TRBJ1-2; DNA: TGTGCCAGCAGACGAGAAGACTATGGCTACACCTTC; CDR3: CASRREDYGYTF
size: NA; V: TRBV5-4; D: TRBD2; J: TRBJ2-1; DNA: TGTGCCAGCAGCTTGGTCCCTAGCGGGAGCACCTTATACAATGAGCAGTTCTTC; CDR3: CASSLVPSGSTLYNEQFF
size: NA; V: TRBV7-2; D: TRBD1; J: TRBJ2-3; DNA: TGTGCCAGCAGCCGACACGGGACAGGGGGTTACAATACGCAGTATTTT; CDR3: CASSRHGTGGYNTQYF
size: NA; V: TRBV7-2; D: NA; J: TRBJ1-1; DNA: TGTGCCAGCAGCCTTTTTCGGGGGGAGAACACTGAAGCTTTCTTT; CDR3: CASSLFRGENTEAFF